The rows below give T cell receptor beta chains drawn from one sample of a study of T-cell reconstitution after alpha-beta-depleted transplantation in children. Each CDR3 protein gets one entry after TCRdb re-called the PCR reads with MiXCR. The data show about 580,000 distinct CDR3 sequences, 25% to 30% seen once. The sequences come from PBMCs, collected before TCRalphabeta/CD19-depleted stem cell transplant. The receptors here all came from a boy under three years old with Wiskott-Aldrich syndrome, due to receive a stem cell transplant. Both conserved end residues are part of each CDR3. The D gene is left open where the match is weak. Not every row has a clone size; where given, it reads once, few, many or a size class.

CDR3	DNA	J	V	D	size
CASSEVEAGELFF	TGCGCCAGCTCAGAGGTCGAGGCCGGGGAGCTGTTTTTT	TRBJ2-2	TRBV5-1	-	few
CASKGSNQPQHF	TGTGCCAGCAAAGGGAGCAATCAGCCCCAGCATTTT	TRBJ1-5	TRBV12-3/TRBV12-4	-	few
CASSFGRLNTEAFF	TGTGCCAGCAGCTTCGGCAGACTGAACACTGAAGCTTTCTTT	TRBJ1-1	TRBV7-8	-	few
CASSYSAPTARAFF	TGTGCCAGCAGTTACTCTGCTCCGACAGCCCGCGCGTTCTTC	TRBJ2-1	TRBV6-5	-	few
CASSLAGTGIQETQYF	TGCGCCAGCAGCTTGGCGGGGACAGGGATACAAGAGACCCAGTACTTC	TRBJ2-5	TRBV5-1	TRBD1	once
CASRMGHSQETQYF	TGTGCCAGCAGGATGGGACACAGCCAAGAGACCCAGTACTTC	TRBJ2-5	TRBV7-8	-	few
CSARGTGTYEQYF	TGCAGTGCTAGAGGGACAGGTACCTACGAGCAGTACTTC	TRBJ2-7	TRBV20-1	TRBD1	-
CASSYGLEETQYF	TGCGCCAGCAGCTACGGACTGGAAGAGACCCAGTACTTC	TRBJ2-5	TRBV5-1	-	-
CAISPSGKRSYEQYF	TGTGCCATCAGTCCTAGCGGGAAGAGATCCTACGAGCAGTACTTC	TRBJ2-7	TRBV10-3	TRBD2	-
CASSMASWTEAFF	TGTGCCAGTAGTATGGCGTCGTGGACTGAAGCTTTCTTT	TRBJ1-1	TRBV19	-	-
CASSHGTGAYEQYF	TGTGCCAGCAGCCACGGGACAGGGGCCTACGAGCAGTACTTC	TRBJ2-7	TRBV11-2	TRBD1	few
CASSLGSGLEQYF	TGTGCCAGCAGTTTGGGAAGCGGGTTGGAGCAGTACTTC	TRBJ2-7	TRBV12-3/TRBV12-4	-	-
CSARLAGLTDTQYF	TGCAGTGCTAGACTTGCGGGACTCACAGATACGCAGTATTTT	TRBJ2-3	TRBV20-1	-	-
CSAPLGQQETQYF	TGCAGTGCTCCTCTCGGACAGCAAGAGACCCAGTACTTC	TRBJ2-5	TRBV20-1	-	-
CATTYNSLTGELFF	TGTGCCACCACCTACAATAGCCTGACCGGGGAGCTGTTTTTT	TRBJ2-2	TRBV2	-	-
CASSLNVLGSPLHF	TGCGCCAGCAGCTTGAATGTCTTGGGATCACCCCTCCACTTT	TRBJ1-6	TRBV5-1	-	once
CASSRLAGVEREQFF	TGTGCCAGCAGTAGACTAGCGGGAGTAGAGCGGGAGCAGTTCTTC	TRBJ2-1	TRBV12-3/TRBV12-4	TRBD2	-
CASSLGQSNNYGYTF	TGCGCCAGCAGCTTAGGACAGTCCAATAACTATGGCTACACCTTC	TRBJ1-2	TRBV5-1	-	few
CASSPATGEGTQYF	TGTGCCAGCTCACCGGCTACGGGAGAGGGGACCCAGTACTTC	TRBJ2-5	TRBV18	-	few
CASSWGPRGRTDTQYF	TGCGCCAGCAGCTGGGGACCGCGGGGACGCACAGATACGCAGTATTTT	TRBJ2-3	TRBV5-1	-	-
CASSRKTGQPQETQYF	TGTGCCAGCAGTCGAAAGACCGGACAGCCACAAGAGACCCAGTACTTC	TRBJ2-5	TRBV28	-	-
CASRRSGRQETQYF	TGCGCCAGCAGGCGTAGCGGGAGGCAGGAGACCCAGTACTTC	TRBJ2-5	TRBV5-1	TRBD2	few
CASSGGTGTSGRIGTGELFF	TGTGCCAGCAGTGGGGGAACCGGGACTAGCGGGAGGATAGGCACCGGGGAGCTGTTTTTT	TRBJ2-2	TRBV9	TRBD2	-
CAIREGGDTQYF	TGTGCCATCAGGGAAGGGGGAGATACGCAGTATTTT	TRBJ2-3	TRBV10-3	-	few
CAISEHSGSSYNEQFF	TGTGCCATCAGTGAGCACAGCGGGAGCTCCTACAATGAGCAGTTCTTC	TRBJ2-1	TRBV10-3	TRBD2	-
CASSFGTGDETQYF	TGCGCCAGCAGCTTCGGGACAGGGGACGAGACCCAGTACTTC	TRBJ2-5	TRBV5-1	TRBD1	-
CASSLMGKNEQFF	TGTGCCAGCAGTTTAATGGGGAAGAATGAGCAGTTCTTC	TRBJ2-1	TRBV12-3/TRBV12-4	-	few
CASSLLTSGANVLTF	TGCGCCAGCAGCTTGCTTACTTCTGGGGCCAACGTCCTGACTTTC	TRBJ2-6	TRBV5-1	-	-
CASSSLTGRSKETQYF	TGTGCCAGCAGTTCTCTGACAGGAAGGTCGAAGGAGACCCAGTACTTC	TRBJ2-5	TRBV12-3/TRBV12-4	-	-
CASTNDPHTGELFF	TGCGCCAGCACCAACGACCCGCACACCGGGGAGCTGTTTTTT	TRBJ2-2	TRBV5-1	-	few
CASSLQQGNREQYF	TGCGCCAGCAGCTTACAACAGGGGAACCGCGAGCAGTACTTC	TRBJ2-7	TRBV5-1	TRBD1	-
CASTATSGRAREQYF	TGTGCCAGCACCGCGACTAGCGGGAGGGCGCGCGAGCAGTACTTC	TRBJ2-7	TRBV6-1	TRBD2	few
CAISLLAVTGELFF	TGTGCCATCTCCCTACTAGCGGTCACCGGGGAGCTGTTTTTT	TRBJ2-2	TRBV10-3	TRBD2	few
CASSFGLAGAEDTQYF	TGTGCCAGCAGCTTCGGACTAGCGGGAGCTGAAGATACGCAGTATTTT	TRBJ2-3	TRBV5-4	TRBD2	-
CATSRVGLDRRGTDTQYF	TGTGCCACCAGCAGAGTAGGACTAGACCGACGCGGCACAGATACGCAGTATTTT	TRBJ2-3	TRBV15	TRBD2	-
CSSRRLAAYNEQFF	TGCAGTTCGCGCCGACTAGCGGCCTACAATGAGCAGTTCTTC	TRBJ2-1	TRBV20-1	TRBD2	-
CSAPDRRSTGNTIYF	TGCAGTGCACCGGACAGGCGCTCGACTGGAAACACCATATATTTT	TRBJ1-3	TRBV20-1	TRBD1	few
CASSSATAYEQYF	TGCGCCAGCAGCTCCGCTACAGCCTACGAGCAGTACTTC	TRBJ2-7	TRBV5-1	-	few
CARAGGSGDNEQFF	TGTGCCAGGGCTGGGGGAAGCGGAGACAATGAGCAGTTCTTC	TRBJ2-1	TRBV25-1	-	-
CASTALRGAGNTGELFF	TGTGCCAGCACCGCCCTCCGGGGGGCGGGGAACACCGGGGAGCTGTTTTTT	TRBJ2-2	TRBV21-1	-	-
CASSDLTGGFAEAFF	TGTGCCAGCAGTGACTTGACAGGGGGATTTGCTGAAGCTTTCTTT	TRBJ1-1	TRBV6-1	TRBD1	-
CASSQDYNEQFF	TGCGCCAGCAGCCAAGATTACAATGAGCAGTTCTTC	TRBJ2-1	TRBV4-1	-	few
CASSSGTGLVGTQYF	TGTGCCAGCAGCTCGGGGACGGGACTAGTCGGGACCCAGTACTTC	TRBJ2-5	TRBV5-6	TRBD2	-
CACGRTDTQYF	TGTGCCTGTGGGCGCACAGATACGCAGTATTTT	TRBJ2-3	TRBV27	-	few
CSDRATDTQYF	TGCAGTGACAGGGCCACAGATACGCAGTATTTT	TRBJ2-3	TRBV20-1	-	-
CASSLGRARNIQYF	TGTGCCAGCAGCTTAGGGAGGGCCCGAAACATTCAGTACTTC	TRBJ2-4	TRBV7-2	-	few
CASSSGTERDYEQYF	TGTGCCAGCAGCTCGGGGACCGAGAGAGATTACGAGCAGTACTTC	TRBJ2-7	TRBV5-6	-	few
CASSRRNAGREQFF	TGCGCCAGCAGCCGCAGGAATGCGGGCCGTGAGCAGTTCTTC	TRBJ2-1	TRBV4-1	-	few
CASRGAAKNIQYF	TGTGCCAGCAGGGGAGCGGCCAAAAACATTCAGTACTTC	TRBJ2-4	TRBV12-3/TRBV12-4	-	-
CSARWGTEAFF	TGCAGTGCTAGATGGGGCACTGAAGCTTTCTTT	TRBJ1-1	TRBV20-1	-	few
CASSTTDNSPLHF	TGTGCCAGCAGCACGACAGATAATTCACCCCTCCACTTT	TRBJ1-6	TRBV9	-	few
CASRWTSGYNEQFF	TGCGCCAGCAGATGGACTAGCGGATACAATGAGCAGTTCTTC	TRBJ2-1	TRBV5-1	TRBD2	-
CASSLDVVTGLNEQFF	TGTGCCAGCAGCTTAGACGTAGTAACAGGGTTGAATGAGCAGTTCTTC	TRBJ2-1	TRBV11-2	-	few
CAISNSLAGVEVVAKDTQYF	TGTGCCATCAGTAACTCCCTAGCGGGAGTTGAAGTTGTAGCTAAAGATACGCAGTATTTT	TRBJ2-3	TRBV10-3	TRBD2	-
CASSLAPFYEQYF	TGCGCCAGCAGCTTGGCCCCGTTCTACGAGCAGTACTTC	TRBJ2-7	TRBV5-1	-	few
CASSLDGRAANEQFF	TGTGCCAGCAGCTTAGACGGGCGGGCGGCCAATGAGCAGTTCTTC	TRBJ2-1	TRBV7-9	-	few